This is a list of T cell receptor beta chains from one sample in a study of beta chain features in type 1 diabetes. Using immunoSEQ multiplex PCR, the repertoire was profiled, and TCRdb retains in-frame clones only, with some absent. There are about 930,000 clones in the sample; about 17% occur only once, and 0.02% to 0.025% lies in the top ten. Sequencing used naive CD4+ T cells from blood. The receptors were gathered from a woman aged 18-29 years in good health. Each CDR3 is given with its conserved first and last residue. D genes are given only for firm matches. Clone size appears in some rows only: once, few, many, or a class for an expanded clone.

clone_size: NA; cdr3_length: 14; d_call: TRBD1; j_call: TRBJ2-7; v_call: TRBV6-5; cdr3_aa: CASRPGQGTYEQYF; cdr3_nt: TGTGCCAGCAGACCCGGACAGGGGACCTACGAGCAGTACTTC
clone_size: few; cdr3_length: 15; d_call: TRBD1; j_call: TRBJ1-5; v_call: TRBV18; cdr3_aa: CASSPRTGNNQPQHF; cdr3_nt: TGTGCCAGCTCACCGCGGACAGGGAATAATCAGCCCCAGCATTTT
clone_size: NA; cdr3_length: 15; d_call: NA; j_call: TRBJ1-2; v_call: TRBV6-6; cdr3_aa: CASSYRQGAGVGYTF; cdr3_nt: TGTGCCAGCAGTTATCGGCAGGGAGCAGGAGTTGGCTACACCTTC
clone_size: NA; cdr3_length: 14; d_call: NA; j_call: TRBJ2-3; v_call: TRBV7-8; cdr3_aa: CASSGFILGDTQYF; cdr3_nt: TGTGCCAGCAGCGGGTTCATCCTTGGAGATACGCAGTATTTT
clone_size: once; cdr3_length: 14; d_call: NA; j_call: TRBJ1-2; v_call: TRBV7-3; cdr3_aa: CASSLGGANYGYTF; cdr3_nt: TGTGCCAGCAGCTTAGGAGGAGCTAACTATGGCTACACCTTC
clone_size: NA; cdr3_length: 16; d_call: NA; j_call: TRBJ1-2; v_call: TRBV6-5; cdr3_aa: CASSYLPSGPSYGYTF; cdr3_nt: TGTGCCAGCAGTTACCTCCCATCAGGGCCAAGCTATGGCTACACCTTC
clone_size: few; cdr3_length: 15; d_call: TRBD1; j_call: TRBJ1-3; v_call: TRBV18; cdr3_aa: CASSPLTGTEAAIYF; cdr3_nt: TGTGCCAGCTCACCCCTGACAGGGACGGAGGCCGCCATATATTTT
clone_size: NA; cdr3_length: 14; d_call: NA; j_call: TRBJ2-7; v_call: TRBV7-2; cdr3_aa: CASSRWTGTYEQYF; cdr3_nt: TGTGCCAGCAGCCGCTGGACGGGTACCTACGAGCAGTACTTC
clone_size: NA; cdr3_length: 16; d_call: TRBD2; j_call: TRBJ2-2; v_call: TRBV11-2; cdr3_aa: CASSLSLWTSTGELFF; cdr3_nt: TGTGCCAGCAGCTTATCCCTATGGACTAGCACCGGGGAGCTGTTTTTT
clone_size: NA; cdr3_length: 16; d_call: NA; j_call: TRBJ2-1; v_call: TRBV18; cdr3_aa: CASSPRDGGFDNEQFF; cdr3_nt: TGTGCCAGCTCACCACGGGACGGGGGTTTTGACAATGAGCAGTTCTTC
clone_size: few; cdr3_length: 16; d_call: NA; j_call: TRBJ1-5; v_call: TRBV23-1; cdr3_aa: CASTQNGDSSNQPQHF; cdr3_nt: TGCGCCAGCACCCAAAATGGAGATAGTTCAAATCAGCCCCAGCATTTT
clone_size: few; cdr3_length: 16; d_call: TRBD1; j_call: TRBJ2-2; v_call: TRBV25-1; cdr3_aa: CAINAQGQGNTGELFF; cdr3_nt: TGTGCCATTAACGCACAAGGACAGGGGAACACCGGGGAGCTGTTTTTT
clone_size: NA; cdr3_length: 15; d_call: NA; j_call: TRBJ1-5; v_call: TRBV2; cdr3_aa: CASSRQDTVNQPQHF; cdr3_nt: TGTGCCAGTTCACGACAGGACACGGTTAATCAGCCCCAGCATTTT
clone_size: NA; cdr3_length: 15; d_call: NA; j_call: TRBJ2-1; v_call: TRBV7-3; cdr3_aa: CASSLSPTAYNEQFF; cdr3_nt: TGTGCCAGCAGCTTATCCCCGACTGCCTACAATGAGCAGTTCTTC
clone_size: once; cdr3_length: 18; d_call: NA; j_call: TRBJ2-4; v_call: TRBV29-1; cdr3_aa: CSAKKHPGTNSFKNIQYF; cdr3_nt: TGCAGCGCCAAAAAACACCCAGGGACCAACTCCTTCAAAAACATTCAGTACTTC
clone_size: NA; cdr3_length: 13; d_call: NA; j_call: TRBJ2-1; v_call: TRBV4-2; cdr3_aa: CASSQVKNNEQFF; cdr3_nt: TGTGCCAGCAGCCAGGTGAAGAACAATGAGCAGTTCTTC
clone_size: many; cdr3_length: 13; d_call: NA; j_call: TRBJ2-1; v_call: TRBV7-9; cdr3_aa: CASSAHGEAEQFF; cdr3_nt: TGTGCCAGCAGCGCACACGGGGAAGCAGAGCAGTTCTTC
clone_size: NA; cdr3_length: 13; d_call: NA; j_call: TRBJ2-1; v_call: TRBV7-9; cdr3_aa: CASSLAAMGEQFF; cdr3_nt: TGTGCCAGCAGCTTAGCCGCCATGGGAGAGCAGTTCTTC
clone_size: many; cdr3_length: 15; d_call: NA; j_call: TRBJ1-1; v_call: TRBV21-1; cdr3_aa: CASSKESFGESEAFF; cdr3_nt: TGTGCCAGCAGCAAAGAAAGTTTCGGAGAGAGTGAAGCTTTCTTT
clone_size: few; cdr3_length: 15; d_call: TRBD2; j_call: TRBJ2-1; v_call: TRBV10-1; cdr3_aa: CASSESRGLGNEQFF; cdr3_nt: TGCGCCAGCAGTGAGTCGAGGGGACTAGGCAATGAGCAGTTCTTC
clone_size: few; cdr3_length: 16; d_call: NA; j_call: TRBJ1-5; v_call: TRBV19; cdr3_aa: CASSRDRGAVVQPQHF; cdr3_nt: TGTGCCAGTAGTAGGGATCGGGGGGCAGTCGTTCAGCCCCAGCATTTT
clone_size: NA; cdr3_length: 13; d_call: NA; j_call: TRBJ2-7; v_call: TRBV6-6; cdr3_aa: CASSYSWGYEQYF; cdr3_nt: TGTGCCAGCAGTTACTCATGGGGGTACGAGCAGTACTTC
clone_size: NA; cdr3_length: 17; d_call: TRBD1; j_call: TRBJ1-2; v_call: TRBV15; cdr3_aa: CATSRDRGQGINYGYTF; cdr3_nt: TGTGCCACCAGCAGAGATAGGGGACAGGGGATTAACTATGGCTACACCTTC
clone_size: NA; cdr3_length: 11; d_call: NA; j_call: TRBJ2-1; v_call: TRBV2; cdr3_aa: CASSDIAEQFF; cdr3_nt: TGTGCCAGCAGCGACATTGCTGAGCAGTTCTTC
clone_size: few; cdr3_length: 10; d_call: NA; j_call: TRBJ2-3; v_call: TRBV20-1; cdr3_aa: CSATRDTQYF; cdr3_nt: TGCAGTGCTACGCGTGATACGCAGTATTTT
clone_size: NA; cdr3_length: 14; d_call: TRBD2; j_call: TRBJ2-3; v_call: TRBV7-9; cdr3_aa: CASSPGLATDTQYF; cdr3_nt: TGTGCCAGCAGCCCGGGACTAGCAACAGATACGCAGTATTTT
clone_size: NA; cdr3_length: 16; d_call: NA; j_call: TRBJ1-4; v_call: TRBV4-2; cdr3_aa: CASSPRYSLTNEKLFF; cdr3_nt: TGTGCCAGCAGCCCCCGATACAGTTTAACTAATGAAAAACTGTTTTTT
clone_size: few; cdr3_length: 14; d_call: TRBD1; j_call: TRBJ2-7; v_call: TRBV19; cdr3_aa: CASSIRGTTYEQYF; cdr3_nt: TGTGCCAGTAGTATCAGGGGGACAACCTACGAGCAGTACTTC
clone_size: NA; cdr3_length: 15; d_call: NA; j_call: TRBJ2-5; v_call: TRBV15; cdr3_aa: CATSRAGSGQETQYF; cdr3_nt: TGTGCCACCAGCAGAGCAGGAAGCGGGCAAGAGACCCAGTACTTC
clone_size: NA; cdr3_length: 14; d_call: TRBD2; j_call: TRBJ2-5; v_call: TRBV7-6; cdr3_aa: CASSSRTSPETQYF; cdr3_nt: TGTGCCAGCAGCTCCCGGACTAGCCCAGAGACCCAGTACTTC
clone_size: few; cdr3_length: 15; d_call: TRBD1; j_call: TRBJ2-2; v_call: TRBV27; cdr3_aa: CASRRNRGNTGELFF; cdr3_nt: TGTGCCAGCAGACGCAACAGGGGAAACACCGGGGAGCTGTTTTTT
clone_size: NA; cdr3_length: 16; d_call: TRBD2; j_call: TRBJ2-1; v_call: TRBV7-9; cdr3_aa: CASTQVSGRALNEQFF; cdr3_nt: TGTGCCAGCACCCAAGTTAGCGGGAGGGCTCTAAATGAGCAGTTCTTC
clone_size: once; cdr3_length: 14; d_call: TRBD2; j_call: TRBJ2-7; v_call: TRBV28; cdr3_aa: CASSLAGGRYEQYF; cdr3_nt: TGTGCCAGCAGTTTGGCGGGGGGGAGGTACGAGCAGTACTTC
clone_size: NA; cdr3_length: 15; d_call: NA; j_call: TRBJ2-3; v_call: TRBV9; cdr3_aa: CASSDRGVGTDTQFF; cdr3_nt: TGTGCCAGCAGCGATAGGGGGGTTGGCACAGATACGCAGTTTTTT
clone_size: few; cdr3_length: 14; d_call: NA; j_call: TRBJ2-2; v_call: TRBV2; cdr3_aa: CASRIEKNTGELFF; cdr3_nt: TGTGCCAGCAGGATAGAGAAGAACACCGGGGAGCTGTTTTTT
clone_size: few; cdr3_length: 16; d_call: TRBD2; j_call: TRBJ2-3; v_call: TRBV7-3; cdr3_aa: CASSPRGLAGTDTQYF; cdr3_nt: TGTGCCAGCAGCCCGAGGGGACTAGCGGGCACAGATACGCAGTATTTT
clone_size: NA; cdr3_length: 13; d_call: TRBD1; j_call: TRBJ2-1; v_call: TRBV10-1; cdr3_aa: CASSPRQGPEQFF; cdr3_nt: TGCGCCAGCAGTCCGCGACAGGGCCCCGAGCAGTTCTTC
clone_size: NA; cdr3_length: 15; d_call: NA; j_call: TRBJ2-6; v_call: TRBV6-5; cdr3_aa: CASSYVSSGANVLTF; cdr3_nt: TGTGCCAGCAGTTACGTGAGCTCTGGGGCCAACGTCCTGACTTTC
clone_size: NA; cdr3_length: 14; d_call: TRBD2; j_call: TRBJ2-1; v_call: TRBV11-2; cdr3_aa: CASRYSGTHNEQFF; cdr3_nt: TGTGCCAGCAGATACAGCGGGACCCACAATGAGCAGTTCTTC
clone_size: NA; cdr3_length: 14; d_call: NA; j_call: TRBJ1-1; v_call: TRBV7-2; cdr3_aa: CASIRFPLNTEAFF; cdr3_nt: TGTGCCAGCATCCGCTTTCCCCTGAACACTGAAGCTTTCTTT
clone_size: NA; cdr3_length: 13; d_call: NA; j_call: TRBJ2-5; v_call: TRBV25-1; cdr3_aa: CASSAPRVGTQYF; cdr3_nt: TGTGCCAGCAGTGCCCCCCGGGTTGGGACCCAGTACTTC
clone_size: few; cdr3_length: 14; d_call: NA; j_call: TRBJ1-3; v_call: TRBV6-5; cdr3_aa: CASSTQPGLYTIYF; cdr3_nt: TGTGCCAGCAGTACGCAACCGGGACTGTACACCATATATTTT
clone_size: few; cdr3_length: 14; d_call: NA; j_call: TRBJ2-5; v_call: TRBV28; cdr3_aa: CASSTGTERETQYF; cdr3_nt: TGTGCCAGCAGCACAGGGACCGAACGAGAGACCCAGTACTTC
clone_size: NA; cdr3_length: 15; d_call: NA; j_call: TRBJ2-2; v_call: TRBV6-1; cdr3_aa: CASSEAPGFTGELFF; cdr3_nt: TGTGCCAGCAGTGAAGCGCCGGGTTTCACCGGGGAGCTGTTTTTT
clone_size: once; cdr3_length: 15; d_call: NA; j_call: TRBJ1-2; v_call: TRBV7-2; cdr3_aa: CASSSRWTGGYGYTF; cdr3_nt: TGTGCCAGCAGCTCCCGTTGGACGGGCGGCTATGGCTACACCTTC
clone_size: few; cdr3_length: 20; d_call: TRBD2; j_call: TRBJ2-1; v_call: TRBV4-2; cdr3_aa: CASSQEGPGLAGGRYNEQFF; cdr3_nt: TGTGCCAGCAGCCAAGAAGGGCCGGGACTAGCGGGAGGGAGATACAATGAGCAGTTCTTC
clone_size: few; cdr3_length: 13; d_call: NA; j_call: TRBJ1-5; v_call: TRBV6-6; cdr3_aa: CASSDPVVQPQHF; cdr3_nt: TGTGCCAGCAGTGACCCCGTGGTCCAGCCCCAGCATTTT
clone_size: NA; cdr3_length: 14; d_call: NA; j_call: TRBJ2-5; v_call: TRBV27; cdr3_aa: CASSFSGSAETQYF; cdr3_nt: TGTGCCAGCAGTTTCTCCGGGAGCGCAGAGACCCAGTACTTC
clone_size: NA; cdr3_length: 12; d_call: NA; j_call: TRBJ1-2; v_call: TRBV5-1; cdr3_aa: CASSIDNYGYTF; cdr3_nt: TGCGCCAGCAGCATAGACAACTATGGCTACACCTTC
clone_size: few; cdr3_length: 14; d_call: NA; j_call: TRBJ2-7; v_call: TRBV5-1; cdr3_aa: CASSFRGITYEQYF; cdr3_nt: TGCGCCAGCAGCTTCCGGGGAATCACCTACGAGCAGTACTTC
clone_size: NA; cdr3_length: 13; d_call: NA; j_call: TRBJ2-7; v_call: TRBV10-3; cdr3_aa: CAISASNLGEQYF; cdr3_nt: TGTGCCATCAGTGCCTCGAATTTAGGCGAGCAGTACTTC
clone_size: NA; cdr3_length: 14; d_call: TRBD1; j_call: TRBJ2-7; v_call: TRBV5-4; cdr3_aa: CASSSVDRGGEQYF; cdr3_nt: TGTGCCAGCAGCTCAGTGGACAGGGGAGGCGAGCAGTACTTC
clone_size: NA; cdr3_length: 12; d_call: TRBD1; j_call: TRBJ2-1; v_call: TRBV29-1; cdr3_aa: CSVEYRGGEQFF; cdr3_nt: TGCAGCGTTGAATACAGGGGTGGTGAGCAGTTCTTC
clone_size: NA; cdr3_length: 19; d_call: TRBD2; j_call: TRBJ2-7; v_call: TRBV7-2; cdr3_aa: CASSLVKGLAGGMAGEQYF; cdr3_nt: TGTGCCAGCAGCTTAGTGAAGGGACTAGCGGGAGGAATGGCGGGCGAGCAGTACTTC
clone_size: NA; cdr3_length: 15; d_call: TRBD1; j_call: TRBJ2-1; v_call: TRBV2; cdr3_aa: CASSEDRASYNEQFF; cdr3_nt: TGTGCCAGCAGTGAGGACAGGGCGTCCTACAATGAGCAGTTCTTC